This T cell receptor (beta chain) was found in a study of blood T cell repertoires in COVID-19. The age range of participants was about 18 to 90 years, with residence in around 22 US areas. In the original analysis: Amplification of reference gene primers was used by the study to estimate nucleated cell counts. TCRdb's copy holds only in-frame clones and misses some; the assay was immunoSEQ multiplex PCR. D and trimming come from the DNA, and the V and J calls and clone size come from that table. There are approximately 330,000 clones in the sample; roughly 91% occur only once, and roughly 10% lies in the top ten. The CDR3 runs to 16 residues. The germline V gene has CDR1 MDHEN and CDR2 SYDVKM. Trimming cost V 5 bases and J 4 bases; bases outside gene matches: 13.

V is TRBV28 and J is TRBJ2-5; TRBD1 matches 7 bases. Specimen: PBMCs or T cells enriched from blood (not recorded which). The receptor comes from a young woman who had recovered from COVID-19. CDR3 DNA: TGTGCCAGCAGTGGGACGCAGGGGGTAGGGGGAGAGACCCAGTACTTC. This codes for CASSGTQGVGGETQYF.